This note documents a single T cell receptor beta chain sequence. Its antigen is unknown. Base qualities are not recorded, but no much larger clone differs from it by a single base. The entry originates in a study of regulatory T cells in long-lasting Graves disease (dated by TCRdb to the early 2020s). With regard to the full study: In the newly diagnosed Graves' disease group, patients had been taking antithyroid drugs for less than 3 months. TCR sequencing covered around 13 persistent and some 20 newly diagnosed Graves' disease patients, some 33 samples in total. The study was conducted in China and was registered as a clinical trial. This study used TCR sequencing and RNA sequencing of peripheral blood to compare persistent Graves' disease patients against newly diagnosed Graves' disease patients. Broader findings and caveats from the paper: Because the primary lesion, thyroid tissue, could not be accessed, the study looked at peripheral blood alone. Persistent disease showed preferential use of TRBV28, TRBJ1-2 and TRBJ2-5, whereas newly diagnosed disease favored TRBV20-1 and TRBJ2-1. Sequencing and analysis were restricted to the TCR beta chain. The authors noted that the small sample size was a limitation that may lower accuracy. Compared with newly diagnosed patients, patients with persistent Graves' disease had lower TCR Shannon entropy and fewer highly expanded clones, which suggests clonal expansion. Patients with persistent disease shared more public clonotypes (about 2,900) than newly diagnosed patients did (approximately 1,000).

Sample time point, as interpreted from the label and publication: newly diagnosed GD, antithyroid drugs for less than 3 months. For both TCR sequencing and RNA sequencing, RNA was extracted from PBMCs in TRIzol. The diagnosis of Graves' disease was made according to American Thyroid Association guidelines. Patients for the study were recruited at an endocrinology department in Xi'an, China. From each patient, around 9 milliliters of peripheral blood was collected into an EDTA anticoagulant tube. Ficoll Paque Plus density gradient separation was used to isolate PBMCs, and no further T cell sorting was performed. An Agilent 2100 Bioanalyzer and agarose gel were used to check RNA quality, and a NanoDrop 2000 was used to measure RNA concentration. Library generation was performed with multiplex PCR. Sequenced using an Illumina HiSeq 4000. iRepertoire HTBI primers and Arm-PCR amplification of CDR3 regions were used to construct TCR beta libraries. PCR products were gel purified before sequencing. From the authors' description of their analysis: A total of roughly 67 TRBV and some 13 TRBJ segments were identified across samples and were used for gene usage analysis of CDR3 amino acid clonotypes. Filtered high-quality paired reads were merged into contigs using COPE and FqMerger. BLAST was used to align contigs to IMGT TRBV, TRBD and TRBJ reference genes, and CDR3 was defined according to IMGT. Any clonotype with a frequency above 0.1% was classified as a highly expanded clone. Shannon entropy was used to measure repertoire diversity, and the Gini coefficient was used to measure V-J evenness. Clonotypes shared by more than one individual were considered public. Using fastp at Q25 and MiXCR, TCRdb reprocessed the public reads and kept productive beta chains. Here each entry gathers all rows of one CDR3 protein and keeps the most common genes and DNA. In this record, the V and J calls reflect TCRdb's handling and not the investigators' own analysis. Here the sample has about 560,000 distinct CDR3 sequences; around 15% occur a single time. The top ten hold 9.5% to 15% of the sample.

The germline V gene sets CDR1 to SGHTA and CDR2 to FQGTGA. The CDR3 numbers 15 residues from cysteine through phenylalanine. The DNA shown is the 45-base CDR3, in frame from base 1. Cut back by 5 bases and 2 bases, the V and J ends lie 15 bases apart. The same data also went into a second study, on T cells in Graves' hyperthyroidism and ophthalmopathy. The second study's authors report: Graves' hyperthyroidism was defined as stable when no progression to ophthalmopathy occurred over 18 months of follow-up. Hyperthyroidism patients were newly diagnosed, with disease duration under 2 months, and aged 18 to 65 years. Patients with uncontrolled infections, other autoimmune diseases, pregnancy or lactation were excluded. Diagnoses were based on clinical symptoms, serum thyroxine and TRAb, thyroid ultrasound and orbital computed tomography. A first-round RT-PCR of the TCR CDR3 used the HTBI primer set with the Qiagen OneStep RT-PCR kit. Most expanded thyroid clonotypes (frequency above 0.001) were also found in blood, which suggests that blood repertoires may mirror thyroid immune responses. A 13 V-J signature model separated ophthalmopathy from stable hyperthyroidism, with 87.88% sensitivity and roughly 82% specificity in cross-validation and 80%/75% in testing. During validation, the model predicted progression to ophthalmopathy a median of around six months ahead of onset, with approximately 70% sensitivity and less than 85% specificity. To identify distinguishing TCR V-J signatures, a discovery cohort of some 99 patients was used, comprising some 45 with Graves' ophthalmopathy and some 57 with stable Graves' hyperthyroidism. Whether ophthalmopathy could be predicted prospectively was tested in an independent validation cohort made up of some 20 hyperthyroidism patients plus 17 patients who later progressed to ophthalmopathy. The 90 to 100 discovery patients were randomly split 7:3 into training and test sets. Thyroid tissue and blood T-cell repertoires from six Graves' hyperthyroidism patients were also compared in the study. After sampling, hyperthyroidism patients received methimazole starting at 30 mg daily, and ophthalmopathy patients received high-dose intravenous methylprednisolone. A second multiplex PCR round built the libraries, followed by size selection and purification. Sequencing of the libraries was done on an Illumina HiSeq2000 using paired-end 100 bp reads. Raw data were processed with SOAPnuke, discarding reads with adapters, uncalled bases, mean Phred below 15, or no exact constant-primer or identifier match. COPE v1.2.5 was used to merge high-quality paired reads, and clonotypes were defined as unique nucleotide sequences. MiTCR v1.1 was used to align the clonotypes against IMGT TRBV, TRBD and TRBJ reference segments. Only V-J combinations with frequency above 0.0001, covering roughly 99% of repertoires, were analysed. The TCS score was defined as F50 (clonal expansion) divided by E x V (chaos), with BLOSUM62-based TCRdist calculated between CDR3 peptides within each V-J. Welch's t-statistics and random forest reduced around 550 V-J features to roughly 13, which were used in a naive Bayes classifier (R e1071). Sample size was not statistically predetermined, and investigators were not blinded to group allocation. The paper describes TCR Vbeta CDR3 sequencing of around 140 peripheral blood samples, made up of 43 ophthalmopathy patients, 70 to 80 hyperthyroidism patients and about 17 progressor patients.

Sequenced material: peripheral blood mononuclear cells (PBMCs), taken at new diagnosis, from a patient treated with antithyroid drugs. This TCR came from a man aged 18 to 35 with Graves disease. Donor details come from another sample of the same person, matched by shared clones. This chain joins TRBV7-3 to TRBJ1-2; the D gene is possibly TRBD1, with 5 bases matching. Here is the DNA: TGTGCCAGCAGCCCAAATAACGGGGCCAACTATGGCTACACCTTC. Translation gives CASSPNNGANYGYTF.